One sample yielded the 32 T cell receptor beta chains listed below, sequenced in a study of blood T cell repertoires in COVID-19. Only in-frame clones appear in the TCRdb table, and some are missing; sequencing was by immunoSEQ multiplex PCR. The repertoire holds about 130,000 clones, with under 85% as singletons. Sequencing was done on a sample of peripheral blood. These receptors were taken from a man aged 60 to 75 with acute or convalescent COVID-19.

The chain joins TRBV6-5 to TRBJ1-3; no clear D gene. This CDR3 is 15 amino acids long. V dropped 0 bases and J dropped 3 bases, with 9 bases sitting between them. Germline loops: CDR1 MNHEY, CDR2 SVGAGI. For the CDR3, the DNA is TGTGCCAGCAGTTACTCTGGATCAGGTGGAAACACCATATATTTT. This sequence encodes CASSYSGSGGNTIYF.

DNA for the CDR3: TGTGCCAGCAGCTCCGGGGTAAACGGCATTCAGTACTTC. Its protein is CASSSGVNGIQYF. The chain combines TRBV5-8 with TRBJ2-4; D is perhaps TRBD2 (5 bases). V lost 3 bases, J lost 9 bases, and 13 bases lay in between. Germline CDR1 is SGHTS and CDR2 is YDEGEE. The CDR3 runs 13 residues.

This chain uses TRBV7-8 with TRBJ1-6; TRBD1 is a possible D gene (5 bases). Trimming took 3 bases from V and 5 from J, leaving 8 bases between them. The CDR3 sequence is 14 residues long. From germline, CDR1 is SGHVS and CDR2 FQNEAQ. The chain's CDR3 is CASSFDRNNSPLHF. The CDR3 DNA is TGTGCCAGCAGCTTTGACAGAAATAATTCACCCCTCCACTTT.

This chain joins TRBV7-2 and TRBJ2-1, with 8 bases that match TRBD1. Germline trimming cut 5 bases from V and 2 bases from J; bases unmatched to any gene: 2. The CDR3 has 14 residues. Germline CDR1 is SGHTA and CDR2 is FQGNSA. DNA for the CDR3: TGTGCCAGCAGCCGGGACAGGACCTACAATGAGCAGTTCTTC. Protein product: CASSRDRTYNEQFF.

This clone was recorded only once. The genes are TRBV4-1 and TRBJ1-2; D perhaps matches TRBD1 (5 bases). Trimming pared 5 bases from V and 3 bases from J, leaving 10 bases between. Germline V gene lookup returns CDR1 MGHRA and CDR2 YSYEKL. This CDR3 is built from 13 residues. As DNA, the CDR3 is TGCGCCAGCAGCTCCCAGGGTGACTATGGCTACACCTTC. It is translated as CASSSQGDYGYTF.

The V call is TRBV5-4, the J call TRBJ1-2; D possibly corresponds to TRBD1 (6 bases). Per the germline V gene, CDR1 is SGHNT and CDR2 is YYREEE (reference sequence). The CDR3 runs to 17 residues. Trimming took 2 bases from V and 3 from J, leaving 20 bases between them. CDR3 region: CASSFPYRTEDDYGYTF. For the CDR3, the DNA is TGTGCCAGCAGCTTCCCATATAGGACAGAGGACGACTATGGCTACACCTTC.

The chain links TRBV18 to TRBJ2-1; 8 bases map to TRBD2. The V gene end was trimmed by 1 base and the J gene end by 8 bases; junction bases not matched to a gene: 4. CDR1 KGHSH and CDR2 LQKENI come from the germline V gene. The CDR3 has 14 amino acids. The chain's CDR3 is CASSPLAGSHEQFF. The CDR3 DNA reads TGTGCCAGCTCACCACTAGCGGGAAGCCATGAGCAGTTCTTC.

The J gene is TRBJ1-2, the V gene TRBV6-5; D call uncertain. This CDR3 contains 15 residues. V was clipped by 3 bases and J by 4 bases, with 15 bases between them. CDR1 and CDR2 from the germline V gene are MNHEY and SVGAGI. As DNA, the CDR3 is TGTGCCAGCAGTTATGCCTCGCGGCGGGGCTATGGCTACACCTTC. Translated, it gives CASSYASRRGYGYTF.

The rearrangement joins TRBV7-6 to TRBJ1-2, with TRBD1 identical over 10 bases. Trimming took 5 bases from V and 7 from J; bases not matched to a gene: 10. The germline V gene has CDR1 SGHVS and CDR2 FNYEAQ. The CDR3 covers 15 residues. CDR3 sequence reads: CASSGTGAMVGGYTF. The CDR3 DNA is TGTGCCAGCAGCGGGACAGGGGCGATGGTGGGTGGCTACACCTTC.

This clone was counted a single time. The chain joins TRBV5-1 to TRBJ2-3; 7 bases map to TRBD1. The CDR3 consists of 15 residues. Germline V gene lookup returns CDR1 SGHRS and CDR2 YFSETQ. V gave up 3 bases and J gave up 4 bases; unmatched junction bases: 8. CDR3: CASSSRQGGSDTQYF. The CDR3 DNA reads TGCGCCAGCAGCTCTCGACAGGGTGGTTCAGATACGCAGTATTTT.

This clone was seen once. This rearrangement joins TRBV7-8 to TRBJ2-7, with D tentatively TRBD1 (6 bases). The length of the CDR3 is 16 residues. Trimming shortened V by 1 base and J by 1 base, and 14 bases separated the two germline ends. In germline, CDR1 is SGHVS, CDR2 FQNEAQ. CDR3 region: CASSLGAQGSSYEQYF. CDR3 DNA sequence: TGTGCCAGCAGCTTAGGGGCCCAGGGGTCTTCCTACGAGCAGTACTTC.

V and J are TRBV19 and TRBJ2-7; 9 nucleotides match TRBD1. CDR1 LNHDA and CDR2 SQIVND come from the germline V gene (reference sequence). The V gene end was trimmed by 4 bases and the J gene end by 4 bases; junction bases not matched to a gene: 2. The CDR3 has 13 residues. The CDR3 here is CASSRDREYEQYF. CDR3 DNA sequence: TGTGCCAGTAGTAGGGACAGGGAATACGAGCAGTACTTC.

V and J are TRBV2 and TRBJ2-3; unclear D gene. CDR1 is SNHLY and CDR2 is FYNNEI in the germline V gene. The CDR3 length is 12 residues. V lost 7 bases and J lost 2, with 7 bases in between. The CDR3 loop reads CASTPNTDTQYF. The CDR3 DNA follows: TGTGCCAGCACGCCTAACACAGATACGCAGTATTTT.

As regards this clone: This may be a read error, as it is one base from a much larger clone. The chain combines TRBV6-5 with TRBJ1-2, with TRBD1 matching 7 bases. The CDR3 runs 15 residues. With V trimmed by 4 bases and J by 2 bases, 7 bases remained unmatched. Germline V CDR1 and CDR2: MNHEY, SVGAGI. The CDR3 loop reads CASSSTGWLNYGYTF. CDR3 nucleotide sequence: TGTGCCAGCAGTTCGACAGGGTGGCTGAACTATGGCTACACCTTC.

This clone was found a few times. The gene calls are TRBV6-6 and TRBJ2-1; D unresolved. CDR3 length: 15 amino acids. With 0 bases removed from V and 3 bases from J, the gap between germline ends came to 9 bases. In germline, CDR1 is MNHNY, CDR2 SVGAGI (reference sequence). This CDR3 reads CASSYSNPVYNEQFF. For the CDR3, the DNA is TGTGCCAGCAGTTACTCGAACCCAGTCTACAATGAGCAGTTCTTC.

CDR3: CASSLGTANTDTQYF. For the CDR3, the DNA is TGCGCCAGCAGCTTGGGGACAGCTAACACAGATACGCAGTATTTT. The V call is TRBV5-1, the J call TRBJ2-3; a weak D match, TRBD1 (6 bases). Germline assignment: CDR1 SGHRS and CDR2 YFSETQ. The V end was cut by 0 bases, the J end by 2 bases, with 10 bases between. The CDR3 spans 15 residues.

For this clone: The sample holds other DNA sequences that translate to the same CDR3. V is TRBV6-5 and J is TRBJ1-3; 9 bases fit TRBD1. Trimming cost V 5 bases and J 2 bases; bases outside gene matches: 4. The germline V gene has CDR1 MNHEY and CDR2 SVGAGI. The CDR3 contains 15 residues. The CDR3 is CASSRTGGPGNTIYF. The CDR3 DNA is TGTGCCAGCAGTAGAACAGGGGGCCCTGGAAACACCATATATTTT.

The genes are TRBV6-6 and TRBJ1-3; tentatively, D is TRBD1 (5 bases). Trimming took 2 bases from V and 0 from J, leaving 11 bases between them. CDR1 is MNHNY and CDR2 is SVGAGI in the germline V gene (reference sequence). The CDR3 is 16 amino acids. CDR3 bases: TGTGCCAGCAGTTACGGGGCGTTTGGCTCTGGAAACACCATATATTTT. It specifies CASSYGAFGSGNTIYF.

The genes are TRBV5-6 and TRBJ2-1; D possibly corresponds to TRBD2 (6 bases). Germline V CDR1 and CDR2: SGHDT, YYEEEE. The CDR3 extends over 16 amino acids. V lost 7 bases and J 6 bases, leaving 23 bases between the germline ends. CDR3 region: CASHFEGGKWGNEQFF. CDR3 coding DNA: TGTGCCAGCCACTTTGAGGGCGGGAAGTGGGGCAATGAGCAGTTCTTC.

In DNA form, the CDR3 reads TGTGCCAGCAGCTTAGGCGGCCACAATGAGCAGTTCTTC. This encodes CASSLGGHNEQFF. This chain connects TRBV11-2 to TRBJ2-1; D not resolved. There are 13 residues in the CDR3. Germline-derived CDR1 and CDR2 are SGHAT and FQNNGV. The ends were cut back, 1 base at V and 5 bases at J, with 6 bases in the middle.

This clone occurred a few times. The V call is TRBV28, the J call TRBJ2-7; D is possibly TRBD2 (6 bases). This CDR3 contains 16 residues. V lost 6 bases and J 3 bases, leaving 21 bases between the germline ends. The V gene's germline CDR1 is MDHEN and CDR2 SYDVKM. The CDR3 protein is CASSPRGWRLYYEQYF. For the CDR3, the DNA is TGTGCCAGCAGCCCTCGGGGGTGGCGGCTGTACTACGAGCAGTACTTC.

V usage is TRBV7-3 and J usage is TRBJ2-1; 7 nucleotides agree with TRBD2. Germline V CDR1 and CDR2: SGHTA, FQGTGA. Losses at the gene ends were 5 bases for V and 1 base for J; bases not matched to a gene: 5. The CDR3 covers 15 residues. CDR3 protein: CASSPGTTSYNEQFF. CDR3 DNA: TGTGCCAGCAGCCCTGGGACTACTTCCTACAATGAGCAGTTCTTC. Filled out from reference TRBV7-3 and TRBJ2-1, the complete variable domain reads GAGVSQTPSNKVTEKGKYVELRCDPISGHTALYWYRQSLGQGPEFLIYFQGTGAADDSGLPNDRFFAVRPEGSVSTLKIQRTERGDSAVYLCASSPGTTSYNEQFFGPGTRLTVL.

The chain couples TRBV28 to TRBJ2-3; 8 nucleotides agree with TRBD1. Germline V CDR1 and CDR2: MDHEN, SYDVKM. The CDR3 sequence is 14 residues long. V lost 7 bases, J lost 5 bases, and 8 bases stayed unmatched. The CDR3 coding sequence is TGTGCCAGCACCTACCCGGACAGGGAAGATACGCAGTATTTT. Its protein is CASTYPDREDTQYF.

The chain is built from TRBV6-6 and TRBJ2-7; D might be TRBD1 (7 bases). CDR3 length: 14 amino acids. Between the trimmed V and J ends, which lost 7 bases and 4 bases, there was a span of 17 bases. The V gene's germline CDR1 is MNHNY and CDR2 SVGAGI (reference sequence). CDR3: CASKVGGGGYEQYF. The CDR3 coding sequence is TGTGCCAGCAAAGTCGGAGGGGGCGGGTACGAGCAGTACTTC.

The rearrangement joins TRBV18 to TRBJ1-3; TRBD1 matches at 7 bases. V trimming: 9 bases; J trimming: 0 bases; junction bases outside the gene matches: 8. The CDR3 has 15 residues. Germline V gene sequence: CDR1 KGHSH, CDR2 LQKENI. The CDR3 sequence: CASSSNRGSGNTIYF. Here the CDR3 DNA reads TGTGCCAGTTCCAGCAACAGGGGCTCTGGAAACACCATATATTTT. The full variable domain, completed using reference TRBV18 and TRBJ1-3, is NAGVMQNPRHLVRRRGQEARLRCSPMKGHSHVYWYRQLPEEGLKFMVYLQKENIIDESGMPKERFSAEFPKEGPSILRIQQVVRGDSAAYFCASSSNRGSGNTIYFGEGSWLTVV.

The chain joins TRBV28 to TRBJ1-2; tentatively, D is TRBD1 (6 bases). V lost 6 bases, J lost 0 bases, and 14 bases lay in between. The CDR3 is 15 residues long. Germline assignment: CDR1 MDHEN and CDR2 SYDVKM. CDR3 DNA: TGTGCCAGCAGCCTTCGCGGGGGGCCTAACTATGGCTACACCTTC. Translated: CASSLRGGPNYGYTF.

The genes are TRBV7-9 and TRBJ2-5; the D gene is possibly TRBD1 (5 bases). The CDR3 loop spans 13 amino acids. Between the trimmed V and J ends, which lost 4 bases and 1 base, there was a span of 7 bases. The germline gives CDR1 SEHNR, CDR2 FQNEAQ (reference sequence). CDR3 sequence: CASSSQAQETQYF. CDR3 in DNA: TGTGCCAGCAGCTCACAGGCCCAAGAGACCCAGTACTTC. Full variable domain (outside the CDR3, taken from reference TRBV7-9 and TRBJ2-5): DTGVSQNPRHKITKRGQNVTFRCDPISEHNRLYWYRQTLGQGPEFLTYFQNEAQLEKSRLLSDRFSAERPKGSFSTLEIQRTEQGDSAMYLCASSSQAQETQYFGPGTRLLVL.

This clone was observed a handful of times. This rearrangement joins TRBV24-1 to TRBJ2-7; tentative D call: TRBD2 (7 bases). Germline V CDR1 and CDR2: KGHDR, SFDVKD. The CDR3 spans 14 residues. V was clipped by 12 bases and J by 2 bases, with 19 bases between them. CDR3 sequence: CAVRPGGPPYEQYF. The CDR3 nucleotides read TGTGCCGTCAGACCCGGGGGGCCCCCCTACGAGCAGTACTTC.

This chain uses TRBV6-5 with TRBJ2-1; the D gene is possibly TRBD1 (6 bases). Germline loops: CDR1 MNHEY, CDR2 SVGAGI. The CDR3 contains 11 residues. V lost 8 bases to trimming and J lost 15 bases, with 17 bases between them. The CDR3 nucleotides are TGTGCCAGCGGTACGGCAGGGGTTCGGTTCTTC. Protein product: CASGTAGVRFF.

The chain joins TRBV3-1 (or the pseudogene TRBV3-2) to TRBJ2-5, with D maybe TRBD1 (6 bases). Trimming took 8 bases from V and 5 from J, leaving 12 bases between them. The germline CDR1 and CDR2 sequences are LGHDT and YNNKEL (reference sequence). CDR3 length: 12 amino acids. This CDR3 is CASGRGLETQYF. Here the CDR3 DNA reads TGTGCCAGCGGCAGGGGCCTGGAGACCCAGTACTTC.

This clone occurred once. V and J are TRBV28 and TRBJ2-7; 8 nucleotides match TRBD2. The junction had 8 bases not matched to a gene; V was cut back by 2 bases and J by 5 bases. The CDR3 consists of 15 residues. From germline, CDR1 is MDHEN and CDR2 SYDVKM. DNA for the CDR3: TGTGCCAGCAGTTTACCGGGACTAGTGAATCACGAGCAGTACTTC. This translates into CASSLPGLVNHEQYF.

V is TRBV19 and J is TRBJ2-1; tentative D call: TRBD1 (6 bases). V was trimmed by 1 base and J by 9 bases, leaving 10 bases between them. The CDR3 is 13 residues long. Germline V lookup: CDR1 LNHDA, CDR2 SQIVND (reference sequence). The CDR3 loop reads CASSIAGDTEQFF. CDR3 bases: TGTGCCAGTAGTATAGCAGGGGACACTGAGCAGTTCTTC.